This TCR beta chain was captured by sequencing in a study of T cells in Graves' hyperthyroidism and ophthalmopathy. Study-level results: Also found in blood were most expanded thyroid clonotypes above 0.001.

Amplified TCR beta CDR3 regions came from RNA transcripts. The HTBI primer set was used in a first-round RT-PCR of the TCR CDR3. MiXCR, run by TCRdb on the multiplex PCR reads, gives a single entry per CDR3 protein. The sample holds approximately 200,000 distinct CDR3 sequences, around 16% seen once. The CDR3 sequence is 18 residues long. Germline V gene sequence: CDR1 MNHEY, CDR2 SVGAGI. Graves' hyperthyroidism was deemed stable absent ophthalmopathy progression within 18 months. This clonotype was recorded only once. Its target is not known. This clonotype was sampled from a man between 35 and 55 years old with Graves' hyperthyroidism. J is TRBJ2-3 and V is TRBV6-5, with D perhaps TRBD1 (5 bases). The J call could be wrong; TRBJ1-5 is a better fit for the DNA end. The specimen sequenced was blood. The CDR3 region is CASSYSTLAGGFGDTQHF. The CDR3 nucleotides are TGTGCCAGCAGTTACTCAACCCTAGCGGGGGGGTTTGGAGATACGCAGCATTTT.